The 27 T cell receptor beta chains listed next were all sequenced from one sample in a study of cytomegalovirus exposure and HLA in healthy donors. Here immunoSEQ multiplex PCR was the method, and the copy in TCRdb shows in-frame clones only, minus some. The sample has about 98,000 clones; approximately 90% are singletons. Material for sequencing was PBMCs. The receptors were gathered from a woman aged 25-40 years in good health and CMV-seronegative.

This chain's CDR3 is CASSFLLAGFTDTQYF. CDR3 coding DNA: TGTGCCAGCAGTTTTTTACTAGCGGGGTTCACAGATACGCAGTATTTT. This chain joins TRBV27 and TRBJ2-3, with 10 bases matching TRBD2. Germline V lookup: CDR1 MNHEY, CDR2 SMNVEV (reference sequence). The CDR3 extends over 16 amino acids. V lost 3 bases and J lost 2; bases outside the gene matches: 5.

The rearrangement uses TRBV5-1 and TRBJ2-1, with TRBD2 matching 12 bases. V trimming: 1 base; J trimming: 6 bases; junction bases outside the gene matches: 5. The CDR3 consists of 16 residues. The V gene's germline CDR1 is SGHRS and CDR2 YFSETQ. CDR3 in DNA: TGCGCCAGCAGCTTGAGACTAGCGGGAGAGGGCAATGAGCAGTTCTTC. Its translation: CASSLRLAGEGNEQFF.

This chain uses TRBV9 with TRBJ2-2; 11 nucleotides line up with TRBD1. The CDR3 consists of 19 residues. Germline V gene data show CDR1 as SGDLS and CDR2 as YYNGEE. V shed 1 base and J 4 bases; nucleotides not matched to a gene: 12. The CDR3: CASSVRALGTGGSTGELFF. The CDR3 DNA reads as TGTGCCAGCAGCGTAAGGGCCCTTGGGACAGGGGGTTCCACCGGGGAGCTGTTTTTT. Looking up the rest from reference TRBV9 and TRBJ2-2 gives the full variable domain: DSGVTQTPKHLITATGQRVTLRCSPRSGDLSVYWYQQSLDQGLQFLIQYYNGEERAKGNILERFSAQQFPDLHSELNLSSLELGDSALYFCASSVRALGTGGSTGELFFGEGSRLTVL.

CDR3 loop: CASSSEKQGGYTF. CDR3 bases: TGTGCCAGCAGCTCCGAGAAGCAGGGGGGCTACACCTTC. The chain carries TRBV2 and TRBJ1-2; maybe TRBD1 (6 bases). The CDR3 consists of 13 residues. The V end lost 6 bases, the J end lost 8 bases, and 16 bases lay between the germline ends. Germline assignment: CDR1 SNHLY and CDR2 FYNNEI.

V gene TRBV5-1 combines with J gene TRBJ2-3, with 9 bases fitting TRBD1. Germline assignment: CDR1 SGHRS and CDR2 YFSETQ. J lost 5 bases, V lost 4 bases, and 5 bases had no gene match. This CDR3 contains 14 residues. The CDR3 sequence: CASSLGTGLDTQYF. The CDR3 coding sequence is TGCGCCAGCAGCCTAGGGACAGGGTTAGATACGCAGTATTTT.

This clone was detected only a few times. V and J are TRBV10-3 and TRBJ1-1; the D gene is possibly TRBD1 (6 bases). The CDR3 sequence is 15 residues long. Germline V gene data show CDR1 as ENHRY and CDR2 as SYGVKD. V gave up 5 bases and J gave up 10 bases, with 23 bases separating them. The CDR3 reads CAISKTGTPSKGAFF. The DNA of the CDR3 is TGTGCCATCAGTAAGACCGGGACACCGTCAAAGGGAGCTTTCTTT.

The CDR3: CSEGGQTPFTREQYF. DNA of the CDR3: TGCAGCGAGGGAGGGCAGACTCCCTTTACGAGGGAGCAGTACTTC. V is TRBV29-1 and J is TRBJ2-7; 7 bases fit TRBD2. Trimming at V came to 7 bases and at J to 7 bases, leaving 19 bases not matched to a gene. There are 15 residues in the CDR3. The V gene's germline CDR1 is SQVTM and CDR2 ANQGSEA.

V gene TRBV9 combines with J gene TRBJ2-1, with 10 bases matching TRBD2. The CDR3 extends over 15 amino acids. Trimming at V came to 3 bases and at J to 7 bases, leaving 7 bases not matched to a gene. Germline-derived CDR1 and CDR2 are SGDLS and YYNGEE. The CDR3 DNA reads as TGTGCCAGCAGCGGGGCTAGCGGGAGCATAAATGAGCAGTTCTTC. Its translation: CASSGASGSINEQFF.

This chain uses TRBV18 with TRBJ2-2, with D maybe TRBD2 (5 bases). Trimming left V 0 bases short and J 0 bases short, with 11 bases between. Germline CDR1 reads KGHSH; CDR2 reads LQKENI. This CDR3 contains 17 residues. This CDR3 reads CASSPPERGSNTGELFF. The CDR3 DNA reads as TGTGCCAGCTCACCACCGGAACGGGGATCGAACACCGGGGAGCTGTTTTTT.

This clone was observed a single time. The CDR3 is CASILGTAKNTEAFF. The DNA of the CDR3 is TGCGCCAGCATCCTGGGGACAGCTAAGAACACTGAAGCTTTCTTT. This chain links TRBV5-1 with TRBJ1-1; 7 nucleotides agree with TRBD1. V dropped 6 bases and J dropped 1; count of bases not matched to a gene: 9. The germline CDR1 and CDR2 sequences are SGHRS and YFSETQ. CDR3 size: 15 residues.

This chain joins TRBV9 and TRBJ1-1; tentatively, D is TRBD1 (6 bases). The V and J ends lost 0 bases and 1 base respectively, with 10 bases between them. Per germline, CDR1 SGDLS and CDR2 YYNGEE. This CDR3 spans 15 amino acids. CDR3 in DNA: TGTGCCAGCAGCGTAGCCCCGACAGGGAACACTGAAGCTTTCTTT. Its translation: CASSVAPTGNTEAFF.

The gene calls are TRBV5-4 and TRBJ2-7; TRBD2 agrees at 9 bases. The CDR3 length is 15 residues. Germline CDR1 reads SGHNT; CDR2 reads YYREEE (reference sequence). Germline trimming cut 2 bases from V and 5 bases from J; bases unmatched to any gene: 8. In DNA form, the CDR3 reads TGTGCCAGCAGCTTTGAAAGCCTAGCGGGGAACGAGCAGTACTTC. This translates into CASSFESLAGNEQYF.

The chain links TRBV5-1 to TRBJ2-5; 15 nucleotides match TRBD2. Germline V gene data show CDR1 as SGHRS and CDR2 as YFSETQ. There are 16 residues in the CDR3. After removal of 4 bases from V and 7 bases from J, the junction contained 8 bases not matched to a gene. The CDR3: CASSQGLAGGIGTQYF. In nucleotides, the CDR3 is TGCGCCAGCAGCCAGGGACTAGCGGGAGGAATTGGGACCCAGTACTTC.

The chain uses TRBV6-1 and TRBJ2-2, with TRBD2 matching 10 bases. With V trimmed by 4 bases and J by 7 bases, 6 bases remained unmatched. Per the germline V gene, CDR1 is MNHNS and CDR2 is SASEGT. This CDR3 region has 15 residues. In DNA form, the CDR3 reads TGTGCCAGCAGTGCTACTAGCGGGGCCAGCGGGGAGCTGTTTTTT. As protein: CASSATSGASGELFF.

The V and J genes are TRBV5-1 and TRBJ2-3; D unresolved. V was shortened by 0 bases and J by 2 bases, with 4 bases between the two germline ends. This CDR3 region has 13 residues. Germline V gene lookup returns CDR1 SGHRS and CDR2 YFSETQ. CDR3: CASSLAVTDTQYF. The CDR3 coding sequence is TGCGCCAGCAGCTTGGCGGTCACAGATACGCAGTATTTT.

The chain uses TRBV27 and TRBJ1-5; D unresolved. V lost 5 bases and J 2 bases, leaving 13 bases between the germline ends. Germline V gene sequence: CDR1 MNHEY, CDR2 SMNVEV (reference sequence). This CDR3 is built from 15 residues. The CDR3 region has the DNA TGTGCCAGCAGTGCCCCGGGAATGGGCAATCAGCCCCAGCATTTT. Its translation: CASSAPGMGNQPQHF.

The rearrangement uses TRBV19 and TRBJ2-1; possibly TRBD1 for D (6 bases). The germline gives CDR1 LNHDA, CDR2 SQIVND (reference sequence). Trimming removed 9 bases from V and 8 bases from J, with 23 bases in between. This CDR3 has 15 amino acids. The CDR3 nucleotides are TGTGCCAGCCCTCAAGGGAGACAGGAAGGCGATGAGCAGTTCTTC. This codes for CASPQGRQEGDEQFF. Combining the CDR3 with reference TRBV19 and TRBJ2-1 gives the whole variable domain DGGITQSPKYLFRKEGQNVTLSCEQNLNHDAMYWYRQDPGQGLRLIYYSQIVNDFQKGDIAEGYSVSREKKESFPLTVTSAQKNPTAFYLCASPQGRQEGDEQFFGPGTRLTVL.

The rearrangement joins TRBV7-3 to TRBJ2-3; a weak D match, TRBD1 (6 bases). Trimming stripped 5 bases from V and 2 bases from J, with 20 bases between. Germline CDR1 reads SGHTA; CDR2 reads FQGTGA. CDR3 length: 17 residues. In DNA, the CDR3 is TGTGCCAGCAGCCCCACCAGGGGATCTGGGTTCACAGATACGCAGTATTTT. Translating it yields CASSPTRGSGFTDTQYF.

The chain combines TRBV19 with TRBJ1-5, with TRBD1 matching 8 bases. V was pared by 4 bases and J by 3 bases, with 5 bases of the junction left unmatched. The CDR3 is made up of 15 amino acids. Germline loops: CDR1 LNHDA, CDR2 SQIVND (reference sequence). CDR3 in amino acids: CASSKLTGDNQPQHF. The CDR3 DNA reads TGTGCCAGTAGTAAATTGACAGGGGACAATCAGCCCCAGCATTTT. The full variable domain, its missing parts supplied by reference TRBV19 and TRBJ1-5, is DGGITQSPKYLFRKEGQNVTLSCEQNLNHDAMYWYRQDPGQGLRLIYYSQIVNDFQKGDIAEGYSVSREKKESFPLTVTSAQKNPTAFYLCASSKLTGDNQPQHFGDGTRLSIL.

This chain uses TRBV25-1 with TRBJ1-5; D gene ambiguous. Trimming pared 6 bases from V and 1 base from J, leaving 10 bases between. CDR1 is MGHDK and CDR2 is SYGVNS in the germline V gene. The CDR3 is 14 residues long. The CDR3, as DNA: TGTGCCAGCAGCCCTACGGGGAGCAATCAGCCCCAGCATTTT. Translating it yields CASSPTGSNQPQHF.

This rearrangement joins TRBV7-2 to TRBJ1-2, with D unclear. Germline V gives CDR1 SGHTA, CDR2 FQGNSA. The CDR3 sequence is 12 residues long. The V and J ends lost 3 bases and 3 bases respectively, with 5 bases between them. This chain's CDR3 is CASSLGDYGYTF. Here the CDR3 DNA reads TGTGCCAGCAGCTTGGGAGACTATGGCTACACCTTC.

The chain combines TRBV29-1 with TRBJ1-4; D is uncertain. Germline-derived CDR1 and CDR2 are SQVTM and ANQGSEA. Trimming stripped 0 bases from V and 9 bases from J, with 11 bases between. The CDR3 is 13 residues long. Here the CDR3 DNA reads TGCAGCGTTGAAGATGTAGGGAGTAAAAAACTGTTTTTT. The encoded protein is CSVEDVGSKKLFF.

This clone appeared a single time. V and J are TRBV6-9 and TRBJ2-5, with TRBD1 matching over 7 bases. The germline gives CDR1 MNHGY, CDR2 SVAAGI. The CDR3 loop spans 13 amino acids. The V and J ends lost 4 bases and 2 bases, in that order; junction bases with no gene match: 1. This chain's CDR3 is CASSWDRQETQYF. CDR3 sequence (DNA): TGTGCCAGCAGTTGGGACAGACAAGAGACCCAGTACTTC.

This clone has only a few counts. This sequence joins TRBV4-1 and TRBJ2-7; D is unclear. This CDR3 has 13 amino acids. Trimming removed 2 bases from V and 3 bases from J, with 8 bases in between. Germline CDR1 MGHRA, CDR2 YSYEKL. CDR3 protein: CASSQFLGYEQYF. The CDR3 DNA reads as TGCGCCAGCAGCCAATTCCTAGGCTACGAGCAGTACTTC.

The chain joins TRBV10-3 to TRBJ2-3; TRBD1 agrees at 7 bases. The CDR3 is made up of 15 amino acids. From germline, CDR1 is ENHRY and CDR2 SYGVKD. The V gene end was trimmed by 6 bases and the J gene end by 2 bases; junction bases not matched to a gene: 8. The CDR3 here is CAISRKTGATDTQYF. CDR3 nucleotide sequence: TGTGCCATCAGCCGTAAAACAGGGGCCACAGATACGCAGTATTTT.

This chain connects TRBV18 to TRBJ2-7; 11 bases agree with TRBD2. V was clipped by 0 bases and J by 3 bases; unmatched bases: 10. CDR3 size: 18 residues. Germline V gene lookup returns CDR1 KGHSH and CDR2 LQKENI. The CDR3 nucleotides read TGTGCCAGCTCACCACCGGGTAGCGGGGGGGCCGGCAACTACGAGCAGTACTTC. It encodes CASSPPGSGGAGNYEQYF.

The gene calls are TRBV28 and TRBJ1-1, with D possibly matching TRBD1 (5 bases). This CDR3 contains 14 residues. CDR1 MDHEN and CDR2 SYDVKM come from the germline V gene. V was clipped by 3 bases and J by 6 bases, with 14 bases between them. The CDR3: CASSFSWGAPEAFF. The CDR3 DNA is TGTGCCAGCAGTTTCTCGTGGGGCGCCCCTGAAGCTTTCTTT.